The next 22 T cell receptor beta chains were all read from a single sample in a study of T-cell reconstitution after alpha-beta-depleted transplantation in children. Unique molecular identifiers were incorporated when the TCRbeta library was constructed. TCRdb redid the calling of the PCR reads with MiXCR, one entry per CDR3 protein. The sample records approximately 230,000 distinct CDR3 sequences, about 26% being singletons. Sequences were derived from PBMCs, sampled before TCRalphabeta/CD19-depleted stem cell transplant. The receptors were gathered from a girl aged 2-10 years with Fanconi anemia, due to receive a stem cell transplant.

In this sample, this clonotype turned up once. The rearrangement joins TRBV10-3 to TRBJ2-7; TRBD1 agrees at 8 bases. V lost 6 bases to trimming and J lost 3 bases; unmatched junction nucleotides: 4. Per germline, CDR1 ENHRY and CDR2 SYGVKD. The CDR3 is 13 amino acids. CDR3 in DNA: TGTGCCATCAGGGGGACAGGAGTCTACGAGCAGTACTTC. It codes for CAIRGTGVYEQYF.

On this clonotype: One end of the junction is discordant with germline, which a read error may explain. CDR3 sequence: CSASWVEVAYEQYF. DNA of the CDR3: TGCAGCGCTAGTTGGGTCGAAGTGGCTTACGAGCAGTACTTC. The rearrangement links TRBV20-1 to TRBJ2-7, with no clear D. The CDR3 contains 14 residues. Germline V gene data show CDR1 as DFQATT and CDR2 as SNEGSKA (reference sequence).

In DNA, the CDR3 is TGTGCCAGCAGCCAACCCGGTCTTCCAGTAGTGGATGGCTACACCTTC. Its translation: CASSQPGLPVVDGYTF. This chain connects TRBV3-1 to TRBJ1-2, with D unresolved. In germline, CDR1 is LGHDT, CDR2 YNNKEL (reference sequence). This CDR3 is 16 amino acids long. Trimming stripped 2 bases from V and 6 bases from J, with 19 bases between.

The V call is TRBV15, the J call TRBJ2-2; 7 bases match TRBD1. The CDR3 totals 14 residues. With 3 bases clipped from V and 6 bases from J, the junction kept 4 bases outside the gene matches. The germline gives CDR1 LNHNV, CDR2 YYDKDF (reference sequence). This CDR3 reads CATSRGRGSGELFF. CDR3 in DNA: TGTGCCACCAGCAGGGGCAGGGGGTCCGGGGAGCTGTTTTTT.

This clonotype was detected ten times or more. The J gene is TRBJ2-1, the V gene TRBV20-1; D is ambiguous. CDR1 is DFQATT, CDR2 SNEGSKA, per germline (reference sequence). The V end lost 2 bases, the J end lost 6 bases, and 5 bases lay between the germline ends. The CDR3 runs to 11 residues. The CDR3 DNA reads TGCAGTGCTAGACCTGCCAATGAGCAGTTCTTC. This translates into CSARPANEQFF.

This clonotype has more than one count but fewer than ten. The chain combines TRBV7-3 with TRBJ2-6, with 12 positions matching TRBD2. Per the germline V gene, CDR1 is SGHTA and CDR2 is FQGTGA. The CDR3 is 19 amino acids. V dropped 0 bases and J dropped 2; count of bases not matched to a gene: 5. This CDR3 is CASSLTVTSGSTGANVLTF. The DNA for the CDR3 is TGTGCCAGCAGCTTAACGGTGACTAGCGGGAGCACTGGGGCCAACGTCCTGACTTTC.

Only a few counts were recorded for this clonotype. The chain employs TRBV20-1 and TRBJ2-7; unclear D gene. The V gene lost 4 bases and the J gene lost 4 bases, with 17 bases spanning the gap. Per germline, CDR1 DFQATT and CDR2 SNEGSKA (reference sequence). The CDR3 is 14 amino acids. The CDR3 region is CSAIWQRARYEQYF. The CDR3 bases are TGCAGTGCTATCTGGCAAAGGGCCCGGTACGAGCAGTACTTC.

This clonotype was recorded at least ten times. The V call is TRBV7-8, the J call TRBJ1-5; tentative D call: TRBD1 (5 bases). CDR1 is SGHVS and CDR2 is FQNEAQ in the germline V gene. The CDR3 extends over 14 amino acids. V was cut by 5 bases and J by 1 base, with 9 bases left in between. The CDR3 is CASSPGLSNQPQHF. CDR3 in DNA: TGTGCCAGCAGCCCGGGACTCAGCAATCAGCCCCAGCATTTT.

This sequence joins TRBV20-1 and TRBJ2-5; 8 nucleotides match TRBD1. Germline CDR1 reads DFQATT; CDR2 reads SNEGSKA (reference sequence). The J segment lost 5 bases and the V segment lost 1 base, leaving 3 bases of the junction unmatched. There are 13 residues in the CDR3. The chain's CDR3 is CSARGRGLETQYF. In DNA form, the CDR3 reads TGCAGTGCTAGAGGCAGGGGGCTGGAGACCCAGTACTTC.

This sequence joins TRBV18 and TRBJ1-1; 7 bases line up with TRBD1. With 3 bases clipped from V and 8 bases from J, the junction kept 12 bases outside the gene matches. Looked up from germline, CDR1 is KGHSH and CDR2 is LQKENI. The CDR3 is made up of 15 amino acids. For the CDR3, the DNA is TGTGCCAGCTCACCCCGGGACAGCCTTGGGGTGGAAGCTTTCTTT. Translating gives CASSPRDSLGVEAFF. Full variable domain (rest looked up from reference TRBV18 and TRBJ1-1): NAGVMQNPRHLVRRRGQEARLRCSPMKGHSHVYWYRQLPEEGLKFMVYLQKENIIDESGMPKERFSAEFPKEGPSILRIQQVVRGDSAAYFCASSPRDSLGVEAFFGQGTRLTVV.

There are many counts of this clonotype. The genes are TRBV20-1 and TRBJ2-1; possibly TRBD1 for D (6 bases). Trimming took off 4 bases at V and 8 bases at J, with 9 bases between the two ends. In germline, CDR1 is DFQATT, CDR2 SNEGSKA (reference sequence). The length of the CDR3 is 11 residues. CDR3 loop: CSAIQGDEQFF. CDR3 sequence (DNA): TGCAGTGCTATACAGGGAGATGAGCAGTTCTTC.

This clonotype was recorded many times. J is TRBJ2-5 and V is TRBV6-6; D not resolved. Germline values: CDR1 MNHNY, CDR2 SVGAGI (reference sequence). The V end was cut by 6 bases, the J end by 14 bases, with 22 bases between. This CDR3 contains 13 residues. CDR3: CASRNTIDGALYF. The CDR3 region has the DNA TGTGCCAGCAGAAACACTATCGACGGTGCGCTATACTTC.

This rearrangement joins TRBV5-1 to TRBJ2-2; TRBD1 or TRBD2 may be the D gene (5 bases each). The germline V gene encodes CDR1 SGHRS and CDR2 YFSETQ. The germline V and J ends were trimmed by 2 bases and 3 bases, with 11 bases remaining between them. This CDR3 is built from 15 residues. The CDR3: CASSFEGLDTGELFF. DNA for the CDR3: TGCGCCAGCAGCTTTGAGGGGCTCGACACCGGGGAGCTGTTTTTT.

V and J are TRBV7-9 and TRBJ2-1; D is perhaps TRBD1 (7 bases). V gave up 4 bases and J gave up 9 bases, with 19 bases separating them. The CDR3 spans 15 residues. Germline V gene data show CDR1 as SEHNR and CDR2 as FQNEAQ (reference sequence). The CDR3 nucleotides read TGTGCCAGCAGCTCACGACAGGGACTGGCCACTGAGCAGTTCTTC. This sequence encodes CASSSRQGLATEQFF.

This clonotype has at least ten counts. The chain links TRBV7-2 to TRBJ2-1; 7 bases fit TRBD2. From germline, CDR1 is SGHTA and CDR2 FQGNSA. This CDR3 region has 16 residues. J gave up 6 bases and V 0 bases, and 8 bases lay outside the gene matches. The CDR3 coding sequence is TGTGCCAGCAGCTTAGCACCCGGGAGGCCCGGCAATGAGCAGTTCTTC. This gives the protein CASSLAPGRPGNEQFF.

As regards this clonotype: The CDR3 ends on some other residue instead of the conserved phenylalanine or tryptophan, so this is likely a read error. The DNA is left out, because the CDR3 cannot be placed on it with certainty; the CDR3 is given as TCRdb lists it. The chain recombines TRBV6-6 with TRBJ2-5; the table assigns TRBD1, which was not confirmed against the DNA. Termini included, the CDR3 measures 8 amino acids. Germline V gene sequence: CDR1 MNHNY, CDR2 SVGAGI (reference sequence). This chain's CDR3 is CASSHTGA.

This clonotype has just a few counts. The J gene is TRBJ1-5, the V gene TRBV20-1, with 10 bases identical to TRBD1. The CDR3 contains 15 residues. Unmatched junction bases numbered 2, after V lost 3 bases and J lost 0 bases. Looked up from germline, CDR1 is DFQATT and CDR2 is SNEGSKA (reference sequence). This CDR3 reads CSASDRGPSNQPQHF. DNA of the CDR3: TGCAGTGCTAGCGACAGGGGGCCTAGCAATCAGCCCCAGCATTTT.

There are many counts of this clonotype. The CDR3 bases are TGCAGCGCTCAACAGGGGTCCTACGAGCAGTACTTC. Translation gives CSAQQGSYEQYF. The J gene is TRBJ2-7, the V gene TRBV29-1, with 7 bases that match TRBD1. Germline values: CDR1 SQVTM, CDR2 ANQGSEA. CDR3 length: 12 amino acids. The trim removed 7 bases at V and 1 base at J, leaving 4 bases unmatched.

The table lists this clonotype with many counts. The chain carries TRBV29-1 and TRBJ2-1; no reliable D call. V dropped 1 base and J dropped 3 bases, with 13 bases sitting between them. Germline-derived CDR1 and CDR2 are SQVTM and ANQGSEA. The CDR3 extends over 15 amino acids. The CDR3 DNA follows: TGCAGCGTTGAAGCCCTGGTTTGGGGCTACAATGAGCAGTTCTTC. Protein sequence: CSVEALVWGYNEQFF.

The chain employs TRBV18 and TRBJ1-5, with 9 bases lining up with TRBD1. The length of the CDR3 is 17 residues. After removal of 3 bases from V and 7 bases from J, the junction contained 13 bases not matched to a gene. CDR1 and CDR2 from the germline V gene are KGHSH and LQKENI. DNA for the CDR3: TGTGCCAGCTCACCGGGACAGGGAAGGATTCAGTCGCAGCCCCAGCATTTT. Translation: CASSPGQGRIQSQPQHF.

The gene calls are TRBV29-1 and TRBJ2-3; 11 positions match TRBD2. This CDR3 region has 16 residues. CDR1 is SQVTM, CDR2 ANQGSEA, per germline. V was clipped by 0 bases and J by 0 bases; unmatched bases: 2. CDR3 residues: CSVEDRTSGSTDTQYF. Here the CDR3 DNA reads TGCAGCGTTGAAGATCGGACTAGCGGGAGCACAGATACGCAGTATTTT.

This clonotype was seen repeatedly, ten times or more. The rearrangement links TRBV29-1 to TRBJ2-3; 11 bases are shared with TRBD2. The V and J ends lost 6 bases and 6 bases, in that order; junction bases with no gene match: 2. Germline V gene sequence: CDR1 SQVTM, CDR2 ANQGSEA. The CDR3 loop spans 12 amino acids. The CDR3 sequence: CSVTSGDDTQYF. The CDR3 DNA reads TGCAGCGTGACTAGCGGGGATGATACGCAGTATTTT.